This TCR beta chain was identified during a study of identical twins. Study findings and constraints: Conclusions leaned on cross-sectional statistical analysis and did not track the same donors over time.

Germline V lookup: CDR1 DFQATT, CDR2 SNEGSKA (reference sequence). The CDR3 loop spans 15 amino acids. The V gene lost 3 bases and the J gene lost 1 base, with 13 bases spanning the gap. A note on this clonotype: Its antigen is not known.

MiXCR, applied by TCRdb to the 5' RACE reads, yields one record per CDR3 protein. The sample gives over 500,000 distinct CDR3 sequences, 20% to 25% of which show up once; around 0.9% is in the top ten. The data were also submitted as part of a second study, on T cells expressing NK-cell markers. This second study says: These clonotypes additionally ranked first within the CD3+CD56-NKG2C+ fraction of a few donors.

The rearrangement uses TRBV20-1 and TRBJ2-4, with TRBD1 as a possible D gene (5 bases). The clonotype originates from a woman younger than 30 in good health. The sequenced sample was CD4+ T cells sorted from blood. The CDR3 protein is CSARAGIRAKNIQYF. The CDR3 nucleotides read TGCAGTGCTAGGGCAGGGATTCGGGCCAAAAACATTCAGTACTTC.